Following are 8 T cell receptor beta chains from one sample sequenced in a study of blood T cell repertoires in COVID-19 (TCRdb year 2020). Library construction relied on the immunoSEQ multiplex PCR assay. As stored in TCRdb, this immuneACCESS dataset retains in-frame rearrangements with V and J assigned. A fraction of the clones does not appear; measured against another copy, unresolved V genes explain less than half of the discrepancy, and the remainder lacks a known reason. In this sample the table shows about 120,000 clones, roughly 90% of which occur a single time. About 3.8% of the sample is in the top ten clones. The source material was peripheral blood. Receptor source: a woman aged 55-69 years with COVID-19, enrolled during active disease.

The sample holds one count of this clone. The chain recombines TRBV18 with TRBJ1-3, with unresolved D. The germline V gene encodes CDR1 KGHSH and CDR2 LQKENI. The CDR3 length is 16 residues. The ends were cut back, 3 bases at V and 4 bases at J, with 16 bases in the middle. This chain's CDR3 is CASSPELAATGNTIYF. The CDR3 nucleotides are TGTGCCAGCTCACCTGAACTAGCCGCCACAGGAAACACCATATATTTT.

The chain couples TRBV18 to TRBJ2-2; 8 nucleotides align to TRBD1. Germline V gene sequence: CDR1 KGHSH, CDR2 LQKENI. The CDR3 extends over 16 amino acids. The V gene end was trimmed by 6 bases and the J gene end by 0 bases; junction bases not matched to a gene: 6. The CDR3 here is CASSRQTGANTGELFF. CDR3 nucleotides: TGTGCCAGCTCCCGACAGACAGGGGCGAACACCGGGGAGCTGTTTTTT.

V and J are TRBV12-5 and TRBJ1-2; tentative D call: TRBD1 (5 bases). The CDR3 has 14 amino acids. Germline V gene sequence: CDR1 LGHNT, CDR2 FRNRAP. V dropped 7 bases and J dropped 6 bases, with 18 bases sitting between them. CDR3 in amino acids: CASAPDTFMDGYTF. CDR3 sequence (DNA): TGTGCTAGTGCCCCGGACACTTTTATGGATGGCTACACCTTC.

The chain recombines TRBV4-2 with TRBJ2-5; 9 bases are shared with TRBD2. J was trimmed by 5 bases and V by 4 bases; bases with no gene match: 5. This CDR3 region has 14 residues. Germline V gene data show CDR1 as LGHNA and CDR2 as YNFKEQ. The CDR3 coding sequence is TGTGCCAGCAGCCTTTACCTAGCGGGGGAGACCCAGTACTTC. Its translation is CASSLYLAGETQYF.

The chain has TRBV5-8 and TRBJ1-1, with D perhaps matching TRBD1 (5 bases). The germline gives CDR1 SGHTS, CDR2 YDEGEE. Trimming removed 4 bases from V and 2 bases from J, with 18 bases in between. The length of the CDR3 is 16 residues. The CDR3 DNA is TGTGCCAGCAGCCGCGACCAAGTGGGGGGAAACACTGAAGCTTTCTTT. Translated, it gives CASSRDQVGGNTEAFF.

This clone occurred a few times. The genes are TRBV7-2 and TRBJ1-1, with D perhaps TRBD1 (5 bases). This CDR3 is 13 amino acids long. The ends were cut back, 5 bases at V and 11 bases at J, with 18 bases in the middle. Looked up from germline, CDR1 is SGHTA and CDR2 is FQGNSA. CDR3 residues: CASSPGLRIWAFF. The CDR3 coding sequence is TGTGCCAGCAGCCCGGGACTGCGGATATGGGCTTTCTTT. The variable domain in full, completed from reference TRBV7-2 and TRBJ1-1, reads GAGVSQSPSNKVTEKGKDVELRCDPISGHTALYWYRQSLGQGLEFLIYFQGNSAPDKSGLPSDRFSAERTGGSVSTLTIQRTQQEDSAVYLCASSPGLRIWAFFGQGTRLTVV.

The CDR3 reads CASSQRPHYLQFF. In DNA, the CDR3 is TGTGCCAGCAGCCAACGGCCTCACTATCTGCAGTTCTTC. The rearrangement links TRBV3-1 (or the pseudogene TRBV3-2) to TRBJ2-1; D remains unclear. V was pared by 2 bases and J by 12 bases, with 14 bases between. CDR1 and CDR2 from the germline V gene are LGHDT and YNNKEL (reference sequence). The CDR3 length is 13 residues.

This clone was detected only once. The rearrangement links TRBV9 to TRBJ2-5; no reliable D call. V was clipped by 0 bases and J by 5 bases, with 8 bases between them. The germline V gene encodes CDR1 SGDLS and CDR2 YYNGEE. This CDR3 contains 13 residues. CDR3 coding DNA: TGTGCCAGCAGCGTAGCTGGTCGGGAGACCCAGTACTTC. Its protein product is CASSVAGRETQYF.